The rows below give T cell receptor beta chains drawn from one sample of a study of CD8 T cells in ankylosing spondylitis. Using its own MiXCR run on the 5' RACE reads, TCRdb lists one record per CDR3 protein. The sample lists around 770,000 distinct CDR3 sequences; under 20% were seen once. Sequenced: blood, either unsorted or a sorted T cell fraction (not recorded which). All receptors derive from a male donor with ankylosing spondylitis. Each CDR3 is given with its conserved first and last residue. D genes are given only for firm matches. Only some rows state a clone size, as once, few, many or a class for expanded clones.

J gene | clone size | D gene | V gene | CDR3 protein | CDR3 DNA
TRBJ2-3 | - | - | TRBV29-1 | CSVVRASTDTQYF | TGCAGCGTTGTACGGGCTAGCACAGATACGCAGTATTTT
TRBJ1-1 | - | - | TRBV18 | CASSPKAANTEAFF | TGTGCCAGCTCACCAAAGGCAGCGAACACTGAAGCTTTCTTT
TRBJ1-6 | few | - | TRBV3-1 | CASSQGQQINSPLHF | TGTGCCAGCAGCCAAGGTCAACAGATTAATTCACCCCTCCACTTT
TRBJ1-5 | - | - | TRBV19 | CASSSSGANQPQHF | TGTGCCAGTAGTTCCTCGGGGGCGAACCAGCCCCAGCATTTT
TRBJ2-1 | - | - | TRBV4-3 | CASSRGQTPYNEQFF | TGCGCCAGCAGCCGGGGGCAGACTCCCTACAATGAGCAGTTCTTC
TRBJ2-3 | few | TRBD2 | TRBV5-4 | CASSLAVLAGTPRTDTQYF | TGTGCCAGCAGCTTGGCCGTTCTAGCGGGAACCCCGAGGACAGATACGCAGTATTTT
TRBJ1-5 | - | - | TRBV4-1 | CASSQETYSNQPQHF | TGCGCCAGCAGCCAAGAAACGTATAGCAATCAGCCCCAGCATTTT
TRBJ2-3 | many | TRBD2 | TRBV5-6 | CASSLSSGITDTQYF | TGTGCCAGCAGCTTGTCTAGCGGAATCACAGATACGCAGTATTTT
TRBJ2-5 | - | - | TRBV5-1 | CASSLTGQTGETQYF | TGCGCCAGCAGCTTGACCGGACAAACGGGAGAGACCCAGTACTTC
TRBJ2-5 | - | TRBD2 | TRBV20-1 | CSARPAGSRETQYF | TGCAGTGCTAGACCAGCGGGATCTAGGGAGACCCAGTACTTC
TRBJ2-3 | - | TRBD1 | TRBV10-3 | CAISRPGQGAPDTQYF | TGTGCCATCTCTCGCCCCGGCCAGGGGGCCCCAGATACGCAGTATTTT
TRBJ2-5 | few | - | TRBV20-1 | CSASGGGGETQYF | TGCAGTGCCTCTGGGGGGGGCGGGGAGACCCAGTACTTC
TRBJ1-1 | - | TRBD1 | TRBV5-1 | CASSFDRVYTEAFF | TGCGCCAGCAGCTTTGACAGGGTATACACTGAAGCTTTCTTT
TRBJ1-5 | - | - | TRBV4-1 | CASSQVVDPKWGSNQPQHF | TGCGCCAGCAGCCAAGTTGTCGACCCCAAATGGGGAAGCAATCAGCCCCAGCATTTT
TRBJ1-2 | few | - | TRBV20-1 | CSARGSVGYGYTF | TGCAGTGCTAGAGGGTCCGTAGGCTATGGCTACACCTTC
TRBJ2-7 | few | - | TRBV29-1 | CSVEVSHRVYF | TGCAGCGTTGAAGTCAGTCACAGGGTGTACTTC
TRBJ1-2 | many | - | TRBV20-1 | CSARLVFGYTF | TGCAGTGCTAGATTAGTGTTCGGCTACACCTTC
TRBJ2-7 | few | - | TRBV5-1 | CASSSPGLAYEQYF | TGCGCCAGCAGCTCCCCCGGGCTGGCCTACGAGCAGTACTTC
TRBJ2-5 | few | - | TRBV2 | CASSGWGVETQYF | TGTGCCAGCAGTGGCTGGGGTGTAGAGACCCAGTACTTC
TRBJ2-3 | - | TRBD2 | TRBV4-3 | CASSQDGASGRTDTQYF | TGCGCCAGCAGCCAAGATGGGGCTAGCGGGCGCACAGATACGCAGTATTTT
TRBJ2-5 | - | TRBD2 | TRBV7-9 | CASSPQLALGGETQYF | TGTGCCAGCAGCCCCCAACTAGCGCTGGGGGGAGAGACCCAGTACTTC
TRBJ2-1 | many | TRBD2 | TRBV12-3/TRBV12-4 | CASSPPTSGGYNEQFF | TGTGCCAGCAGTCCCCCGACTAGCGGGGGGTACAATGAGCAGTTCTTC
TRBJ1-5 | - | - | TRBV10-3 | CAISETADPPQHF | TGTGCCATCAGTGAGACGGCCGATCCGCCCCAGCATTTT
TRBJ1-2 | - | - | TRBV20-1 | CSARVGTHYGYTF | TGCAGTGCTAGAGTAGGGACACATTATGGCTACACCTTC
TRBJ2-1 | few | TRBD2 | TRBV6-1 | CASMRGGRSYNEQFF | TGTGCCAGCATGCGGGGGGGCAGGTCCTACAATGAGCAGTTCTTC
TRBJ2-7 | few | TRBD1 | TRBV5-1 | CASFHLPGQGYEQYF | TGCGCCAGCTTCCACTTACCGGGACAGGGTTACGAGCAGTACTTC
TRBJ1-5 | - | TRBD1 | TRBV20-1 | CSARGGGGVRNQPQHF | TGCAGTGCCAGGGGAGGGGGCGGGGTTCGTAATCAGCCCCAGCATTTT
TRBJ2-1 | - | - | TRBV5-1 | CASSFLNIGGEQFF | TGCGCCAGCAGCTTTCTAAACATCGGGGGTGAGCAGTTCTTC
TRBJ2-1 | few | - | TRBV7-2 | CASSLAFSEYNEQFF | TGTGCCAGCAGCTTAGCGTTTAGCGAGTACAATGAGCAGTTCTTC
TRBJ2-2 | - | TRBD2 | TRBV9 | CASSVVAGGAYTGELFF | TGTGCCAGCAGCGTAGTCGCGGGGGGCGCGTACACCGGGGAGCTGTTTTTT
TRBJ2-5 | - | - | TRBV29-1 | CSATPRTGETQYF | TGCAGCGCCACCCCACGGACCGGAGAGACCCAGTACTTC
TRBJ2-7 | many | TRBD2 | TRBV6-1 | CASSAGLAGYEQYF | TGTGCCAGCAGTGCCGGACTAGCGGGCTACGAGCAGTACTTC
TRBJ2-1 | few | - | TRBV7-2 | CASSLATGYNEQFF | TGTGCCAGCAGCTTAGCGACGGGGTACAATGAGCAGTTCTTC
TRBJ2-2 | few | TRBD1 | TRBV11-2 | CAIVQGTGELFF | TGTGCCATCGTACAGGGGACCGGGGAGCTGTTTTTT
TRBJ2-1 | few | - | TRBV3-1 | CASSQVLHGEQFF | TGTGCCAGCAGCCAAGTCTTGCATGGTGAGCAGTTCTTC
TRBJ2-3 | - | - | TRBV18 | CASSPSTSGDTQYF | TGTGCCAGCTCACCGAGCACCTCCGGGGATACGCAGTATTTT
TRBJ2-7 | few | - | TRBV5-1 | CASSLGGRKEQYF | TGCGCCAGCAGCTTGGGGGGCCGAAAAGAGCAGTACTTC
TRBJ2-1 | - | TRBD2 | TRBV15 | CATSRDPGEGLDREQFF | TGTGCCACCAGCAGAGACCCCGGGGAGGGCCTTGATCGTGAGCAGTTCTTC
TRBJ1-1 | - | TRBD1 | TRBV19 | CASSIGTGAFF | TGTGCCAGTAGTATCGGGACAGGAGCTTTCTTT
TRBJ2-3 | - | - | TRBV9 | CASSVGGEPDTQYF | TGTGCCAGCAGCGTCGGGGGCGAACCAGATACGCAGTATTTT
TRBJ2-2 | few | - | TRBV9 | CASSVVENTGELFF | TGTGCCAGCAGCGTAGTAGAGAACACCGGGGAGCTGTTTTTT
TRBJ2-7 | few | - | TRBV5-1 | CASSLNSGGPYEQYF | TGCGCCAGCAGCCTAAACAGTGGAGGCCCCTACGAGCAGTACTTC
TRBJ2-3 | - | - | TRBV29-1 | CSVEGQGRTDTQYF | TGCAGCGTTGAGGGTCAGGGTCGCACAGATACGCAGTATTTT
TRBJ2-7 | few | - | TRBV4-3 | CASSQVRAWGSLVYEQYF | TGCGCCAGCAGCCAAGTACGGGCTTGGGGGAGCTTGGTCTACGAGCAGTACTTC
TRBJ1-1 | many | TRBD1 | TRBV11-2 | CASTSTGMNTEAFF | TGTGCCAGCACCTCGACAGGGATGAACACTGAAGCTTTCTTT
TRBJ2-2 | few | - | TRBV6-1 | CACSASGVNTGELFF | TGTGCCTGCAGCGCCAGCGGAGTGAACACCGGGGAGCTGTTTTTT
TRBJ1-2 | - | - | TRBV20-1 | CSARVSYGYTF | TGCAGTGCTAGAGTCTCTTATGGCTACACCTTC
TRBJ2-7 | few | TRBD1 | TRBV4-3 | CASSQGQGSSYEQYF | TGCGCCAGCAGCCAAGGACAGGGGAGCTCCTACGAGCAGTACTTC